These 27 T cell receptor beta chains share one sample of origin, sequenced in a study of cytomegalovirus exposure and HLA in healthy donors listed by TCRdb under 2017. The library was made by the immunoSEQ multiplex PCR assay. Here the immuneACCESS table is served through TCRdb, limited to in-frame sequences with V and J called. Missing clones are a known gap in these copies; in checked studies unresolved V genes cover under half, and the rest lacks a known reason. The sample table shows 250,000 to 350,000 clones, and about 90% are seen once. 0.95% to 1.5% of the sample is held by the ten biggest clonotypes. What was sequenced was PBMCs. The receptors here all came from a woman aged 25-40 years in good health and CMV-seropositive.

This clone appeared once. The chain carries TRBV5-5 and TRBJ2-7, with no clear D. There are 13 residues in the CDR3. CDR1 and CDR2 from the germline V gene are SGHKS and YYEKEE (reference sequence). Trimming pared 4 bases from V and 1 base from J, leaving 9 bases between. The CDR3 spells CASSTDGSYEQYF. CDR3 nucleotide sequence: TGTGCCAGCAGCACGGACGGATCCTACGAGCAGTACTTC.

Only a few counts were recorded for this clone. This rearrangement joins TRBV7-9 to TRBJ1-1; no clear D. The length of the CDR3 is 15 residues. Germline CDR1 is SEHNR and CDR2 is FQNEAQ (reference sequence). Trimming pared 4 bases from V and 1 base from J, leaving 13 bases between. Here the CDR3 reads CASSSPLKANTEAFF. The CDR3 DNA reads as TGTGCCAGCAGCTCCCCCCTCAAGGCGAACACTGAAGCTTTCTTT.

This sequence joins TRBV4-1 and TRBJ2-7; D gene ambiguous. From germline, CDR1 is MGHRA and CDR2 YSYEKL. Trimming pared 0 bases from V and 7 bases from J, leaving 16 bases between. The CDR3 runs 15 residues. CDR3 amino acids: CASSQDGLLWGEQYF. In nucleotides, the CDR3 is TGCGCCAGCAGCCAAGATGGCCTACTCTGGGGAGAGCAGTACTTC.

In its sample, this clone was seen a few times. This sequence joins TRBV29-1 and TRBJ2-3; D call uncertain. With 4 bases removed from V and 3 bases from J, the gap between germline ends came to 8 bases. This CDR3 spans 12 amino acids. In germline, CDR1 is SQVTM, CDR2 ANQGSEA. In DNA, the CDR3 is TGCAGCGTTGTTGGGCATACAGATACGCAGTATTTT. Translating gives CSVVGHTDTQYF.

V usage is TRBV5-6 and J usage is TRBJ1-2; TRBD1 might be the D (5 bases). Per the germline V gene, CDR1 is SGHDT and CDR2 is YYEEEE. The CDR3 length is 15 residues. Trimming cost V 3 bases and J 4 bases, with 16 bases left between them. Here the CDR3 reads CASSSGQDIIYGYTF. The CDR3 DNA sequence: TGTGCCAGCAGCTCCGGCCAGGACATAATCTATGGCTACACCTTC. The full variable domain, with the rest looked up from reference TRBV5-6 and TRBJ1-2, is DAGVTQSPTHLIKTRGQQVTLRCSPKSGHDTVSWYQQALGQGPQFIFQYYEEEERQRGNFPDRFSGHQFPNYSSELNVNALLLGDSALYLCASSSGQDIIYGYTFGSGTRLTVV.

This rearrangement joins TRBV7-8 to TRBJ1-4, with D perhaps matching TRBD1 (6 bases). The CDR3 has 15 amino acids. Germline loops: CDR1 SGHVS, CDR2 FQNEAQ. Trimming pared 4 bases from V and 7 bases from J, leaving 16 bases between. CDR3 DNA sequence: TGTGCCAGCAGCTCATACAGGGAGGCTGGTGAAAAACTGTTTTTT. This codes for CASSSYREAGEKLFF.

This chain uses TRBV5-8 with TRBJ2-2, with D possibly matching TRBD2 (6 bases). V was trimmed by 8 bases and J by 3 bases, leaving 11 bases between them. The CDR3 runs 13 residues. Germline values: CDR1 SGHTS, CDR2 YDEGEE. CDR3 nucleotide sequence: TGTGCCAGAAGCAGCGGGTACACCGGGGAGCTGTTTTTT. Its protein product is CARSSGYTGELFF.

V usage is TRBV4-3 and J usage is TRBJ1-1; 10 positions agree with TRBD1. This CDR3 comprises 14 residues. V lost 4 bases and J lost 4; bases outside the gene matches: 3. Germline values: CDR1 LGHNA, CDR2 YSLEER. This chain's CDR3 is CASSPRTGGTEAFF. CDR3 nucleotides: TGCGCCAGCAGCCCAAGGACAGGGGGCACTGAAGCTTTCTTT.

This chain uses TRBV15 with TRBJ2-1, with TRBD2 identical over 9 bases. Looked up from germline, CDR1 is LNHNV and CDR2 is YYDKDF (reference sequence). Germline trimming cut 3 bases from V and 1 base from J; bases unmatched to any gene: 1. This CDR3 spans 15 amino acids. The CDR3: CATSSGLASYNEQFF. CDR3 DNA: TGTGCCACCAGCAGTGGACTAGCGTCCTACAATGAGCAGTTCTTC.

The rearrangement links TRBV7-2 to TRBJ2-3; D tentatively fits TRBD1 or TRBD2 (6 bases each). The CDR3 extends over 16 amino acids. CDR1 is SGHTA and CDR2 is FQGNSA in the germline V gene. V shed 5 bases and J shed 0 bases, with 15 bases lying between them. CDR3 nucleotides: TGTGCCAGCAGCCCGCGTACAGGGACTAGCACAGATACGCAGTATTTT. This sequence encodes CASSPRTGTSTDTQYF.

The chain is built from TRBV6-5 and TRBJ2-3; D gene unclear. The V end lost 4 bases, the J end lost 2 bases, and 7 bases lay between the germline ends. The CDR3 length is 13 residues. CDR1 and CDR2 from the germline V gene are MNHEY and SVGAGI. This chain's CDR3 is CASSFLLTDTQYF. The CDR3 bases are TGTGCCAGCAGTTTTCTCCTCACAGATACGCAGTATTTT.

The chain has TRBV18 and TRBJ2-7, with 14 bases that match TRBD2. Unmatched junction bases numbered 6, after V lost 6 bases and J lost 5 bases. This CDR3 has 15 residues. The V gene's germline CDR1 is KGHSH and CDR2 LQKENI. The CDR3 sequence is CASSPGLAGGNEQYF. In DNA, the CDR3 is TGTGCCAGCTCTCCCGGACTAGCGGGAGGTAACGAGCAGTACTTC. The variable domain in full, completed from reference TRBV18 and TRBJ2-7, reads NAGVMQNPRHLVRRRGQEARLRCSPMKGHSHVYWYRQLPEEGLKFMVYLQKENIIDESGMPKERFSAEFPKEGPSILRIQQVVRGDSAAYFCASSPGLAGGNEQYFGPGTRLTVT.

The V and J genes are TRBV14 and TRBJ2-7, with a tentative D call TRBD1 (5 bases). Trimming took 0 bases from V and 2 from J, leaving 8 bases between them. The CDR3 spans 14 residues. CDR1 and CDR2 from the germline V gene are SGHDN and FVKESK. CDR3 nucleotide sequence: TGTGCCAGCAGCCAAGAAGGGGCAGCCTACGAGCAGTACTTC. Amino acids: CASSQEGAAYEQYF.

CDR3 amino acids: CASGAHNQPQHF. CDR3 DNA sequence: TGTGCCAGCGGCGCTCATAATCAGCCCCAGCATTTT. The chain couples TRBV6-6 to TRBJ1-5, with unresolved D. The length of the CDR3 is 12 residues. CDR1 and CDR2 (germline): MNHNY, SVGAGI (reference sequence). V was cut by 8 bases and J by 4 bases, with 9 bases left in between.

This clone was recorded only once. The chain carries TRBV6-6 and TRBJ1-2; maybe TRBD1 (6 bases). Germline assignment: CDR1 MNHNY and CDR2 SVGAGI (reference sequence). Trimming took 2 bases from V and 5 from J, leaving 15 bases between them. The CDR3 spans 15 residues. CDR3 amino acids: CASSYGQRQLYGYTF. CDR3 DNA sequence: TGTGCCAGCAGTTACGGACAGAGACAGCTGTATGGCTACACCTTC.

CDR3: CASSFRGQFSYEQYF. The DNA of the CDR3 is TGTGCCAGCAGCTTCCGCGGACAGTTTTCCTACGAGCAGTACTTC. This chain links TRBV27 with TRBJ2-7; tentatively, D is TRBD1 (6 bases). V was pared by 6 bases and J by 1 base, with 16 bases between. There are 15 residues in the CDR3. Germline V gene sequence: CDR1 MNHEY, CDR2 SMNVEV (reference sequence).

The V call is TRBV7-9, the J call TRBJ2-7; 10 positions agree with TRBD2. The junction had 3 bases not matched to a gene; V was cut back by 3 bases and J by 4 bases. From germline, CDR1 is SEHNR and CDR2 FQNEAQ (reference sequence). The CDR3 is made up of 14 amino acids. CDR3 sequence: CASSFGLAAYEQYF. CDR3 coding DNA: TGTGCCAGCAGCTTCGGACTAGCGGCATACGAGCAGTACTTC.

V and J are TRBV4-1 and TRBJ1-3; 9 positions agree with TRBD1. CDR1 is MGHRA, CDR2 YSYEKL, per germline. V was clipped by 4 bases and J by 8 bases; unmatched bases: 6. The CDR3 has 14 amino acids. As DNA, the CDR3 is TGCGCCAGCAGCCCTCGGACAGGGGCTGACACCATATATTTT. It codes for CASSPRTGADTIYF.

This chain links TRBV6-5 with TRBJ1-6; D may be TRBD1 (5 bases). The CDR3 is 16 amino acids. CDR1 is MNHEY, CDR2 SVGAGI, per germline. Deletions cut 2 bases from V and 3 bases from J, with 11 bases between. The CDR3: CASSYDRGLYNSPLHF. CDR3 sequence (DNA): TGTGCCAGCAGTTACGACAGAGGCCTCTATAATTCACCCCTCCACTTT.

The rearrangement joins TRBV6-5 to TRBJ1-4; TRBD1 might be the D (5 bases). The germline gives CDR1 MNHEY, CDR2 SVGAGI. The CDR3 totals 11 residues. V was pared by 4 bases and J by 14 bases, with 11 bases between. CDR3 nucleotides: TGTGCCAGCAGTTCTGGGGGTCGCCTGTTTTTT. It specifies CASSSGGRLFF.

A note on this clone: Other DNA sequences in the sample encode the same CDR3. This rearrangement joins TRBV5-1 to TRBJ2-7, with D perhaps TRBD1 (6 bases). V was clipped by 2 bases and J by 3 bases, with 9 bases between them. The CDR3 extends over 13 amino acids. From germline, CDR1 is SGHRS and CDR2 YFSETQ. The DNA for the CDR3 is TGCGCCAGCAGCTTTCGGGACAACTACGAGCAGTACTTC. The encoded protein is CASSFRDNYEQYF.

The gene calls are TRBV7-2 and TRBJ2-1, with 12 bases that match TRBD1. The J segment lost 8 bases and the V segment lost 4 bases, leaving 6 bases of the junction unmatched. Germline lookup yields CDR1 SGHTA and CDR2 FQGNSA. The CDR3 loop spans 15 amino acids. CDR3 region: CASSSPGQGAYEQFF. CDR3 coding DNA: TGTGCCAGCAGCTCTCCGGGACAGGGGGCCTATGAGCAGTTCTTC.

CDR3 protein: CASSAHRDSSRNEQYF. The DNA of the CDR3 is TGTGCCAGCAGCGCTCACCGGGACAGCAGTCGGAACGAGCAGTACTTC. This chain joins TRBV9 and TRBJ2-7, with 7 bases lining up with TRBD1. V was clipped by 3 bases and J by 5 bases; unmatched bases: 14. The germline gives CDR1 SGDLS, CDR2 YYNGEE. The CDR3 is 16 residues long.

This chain links TRBV28 with TRBJ2-1; the match to TRBD2 covers 9 bases. There are 16 residues in the CDR3. V lost 7 bases and J lost 2; bases outside the gene matches: 9. Germline-derived CDR1 and CDR2 are MDHEN and SYDVKM. CDR3 in DNA: TGTGCCAGCATCGCCCCCCGCGGGGGGGCCTACAATGAGCAGTTCTTC. Protein sequence: CASIAPRGGAYNEQFF.

The J gene is TRBJ1-6, the V gene TRBV9; 8 positions match TRBD1. The V segment lost 4 bases and the J segment 10 bases; nucleotides outside the gene matches: 10. There are 15 residues in the CDR3. CDR1 and CDR2 from the germline V gene are SGDLS and YYNGEE. CDR3 sequence: CASSPRTGLGSPLHF. The CDR3 DNA follows: TGTGCCAGCAGCCCCCGGACAGGGCTGGGGTCACCCCTCCACTTT.

With respect to this clone: At the DNA level, this CDR3 is encoded by other sequences in the same sample as well. V and J are TRBV7-2 and TRBJ1-2, with TRBD1 identical over 11 bases. After removal of 3 bases from V and 0 bases from J, the junction contained 0 bases not matched to a gene. Germline assignment: CDR1 SGHTA and CDR2 FQGNSA. This CDR3 contains 15 residues. This chain's CDR3 is CASSLGQGANYGYTF. For the CDR3, the DNA is TGTGCCAGCAGCTTGGGACAGGGGGCTAACTATGGCTACACCTTC.

V and J are TRBV10-3 and TRBJ1-1, with 7 positions matching TRBD1. J was trimmed by 7 bases and V by 3 bases; bases with no gene match: 5. CDR1 is ENHRY, CDR2 SYGVKD, per germline. The CDR3 has 13 residues. The CDR3 is CAISDGTVGEAFF. The CDR3 DNA follows: TGTGCCATCAGTGACGGGACAGTAGGTGAAGCTTTCTTT.